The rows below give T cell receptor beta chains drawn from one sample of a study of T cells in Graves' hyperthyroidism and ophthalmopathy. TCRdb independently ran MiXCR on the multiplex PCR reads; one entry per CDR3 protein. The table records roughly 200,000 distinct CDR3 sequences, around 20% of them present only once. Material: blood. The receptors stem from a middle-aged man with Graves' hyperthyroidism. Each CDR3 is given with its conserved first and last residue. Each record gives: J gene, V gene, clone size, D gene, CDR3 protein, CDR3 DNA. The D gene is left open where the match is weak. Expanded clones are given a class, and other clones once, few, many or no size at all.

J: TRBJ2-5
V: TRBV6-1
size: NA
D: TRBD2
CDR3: CASRYSGGSQETQYF
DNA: TGTGCCAGCAGATATAGCGGGGGGTCGCAAGAGACCCAGTACTTC

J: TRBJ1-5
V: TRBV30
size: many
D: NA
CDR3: CAWSVSDNQPQHF
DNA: TGTGCCTGGAGTGTGTCCGACAATCAGCCCCAGCATTTT

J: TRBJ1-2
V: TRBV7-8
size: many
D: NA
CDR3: CASSLNLDRLTNYGYTF
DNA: TGTGCCAGCAGCTTAAACTTGGACCGACTCACTAACTATGGCTACACCTTC

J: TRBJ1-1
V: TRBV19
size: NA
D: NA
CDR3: CASRRAGARTNTEAFF
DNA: TGTGCCAGTAGAAGGGCAGGGGCCCGGACGAACACTGAAGCTTTCTTT

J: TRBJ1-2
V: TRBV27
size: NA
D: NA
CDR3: CASTPGGHYGYTF
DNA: TGTGCCAGTACGCCGGGGGGGCACTATGGCTACACCTTC

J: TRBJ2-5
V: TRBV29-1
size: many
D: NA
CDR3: CSVGQGQMQETQYF
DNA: TGCAGCGTAGGGCAGGGGCAGATGCAAGAGACCCAGTACTTC

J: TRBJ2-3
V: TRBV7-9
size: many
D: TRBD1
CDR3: CASSLTGGTDTQYF
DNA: TGTGCCAGCAGCTTAACAGGGGGCACAGATACGCAGTATTTT

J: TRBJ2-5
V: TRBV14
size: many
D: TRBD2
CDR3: CASSQNVGGETQYF
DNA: TGTGCCAGCAGCCAAAACGTGGGAGGGGAGACCCAGTACTTC

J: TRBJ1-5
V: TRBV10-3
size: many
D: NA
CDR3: CAISESSPSGRQPQHF
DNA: TGTGCCATCAGTGAATCCTCCCCGTCGGGCAGACAGCCCCAGCATTTT

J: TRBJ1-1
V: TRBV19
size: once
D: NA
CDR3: CASSIVGAEAFF
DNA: TGTGCCAGTAGTATAGTTGGGGCTGAAGCTTTCTTT

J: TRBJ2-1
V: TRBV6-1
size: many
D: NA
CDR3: CASSELTGLYSNEQFF
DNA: TGTGCCAGCAGTGAACTAACAGGGCTCTACTCAAATGAGCAGTTCTTC

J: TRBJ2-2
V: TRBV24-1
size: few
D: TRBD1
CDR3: CATSDLSSGGNGGELFF
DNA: TGTGCCACCAGTGATTTGTCATCAGGGGGTAATGGCGGGGAGCTGTTTTTT

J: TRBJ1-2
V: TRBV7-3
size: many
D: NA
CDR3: CASRPGPNYGYTF
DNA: TGTGCCAGCAGACCGGGACCTAACTATGGCTACACCTTC

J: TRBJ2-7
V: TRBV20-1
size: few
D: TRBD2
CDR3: CSAYGTSGDYEQYF
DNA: TGCAGTGCTTATGGGACTAGCGGAGATTACGAGCAGTACTTC

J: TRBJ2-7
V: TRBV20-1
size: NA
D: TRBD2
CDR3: CSARFSGTGAHEQYF
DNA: TGCAGTGCTAGGTTCAGCGGGACCGGAGCCCACGAGCAGTACTTC

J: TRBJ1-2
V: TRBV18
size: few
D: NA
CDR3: CASSPPPENYGYTF
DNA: TGTGCCAGCTCACCACCGCCAGAAAACTATGGCTACACCTTC

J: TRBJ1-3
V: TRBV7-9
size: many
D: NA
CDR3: CASSPYSAVRYSGNTIYF
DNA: TGTGCCAGCAGCCCCTATTCGGCGGTCCGATACTCTGGAAACACCATATATTTT

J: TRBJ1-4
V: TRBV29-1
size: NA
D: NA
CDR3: CSVGRDGENEKLFF
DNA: TGCAGCGTTGGGCGGGACGGCGAAAATGAAAAACTGTTTTTT

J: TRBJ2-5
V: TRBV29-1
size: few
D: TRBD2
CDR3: CSVPSGVQETQYF
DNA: TGCAGCGTCCCTAGCGGGGTCCAAGAGACCCAGTACTTC

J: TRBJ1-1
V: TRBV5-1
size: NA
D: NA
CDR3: CASSLGVQGMNTEAFF
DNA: TGCGCCAGCAGCTTGGGGGTCCAGGGGATGAACACTGAAGCTTTCTTT

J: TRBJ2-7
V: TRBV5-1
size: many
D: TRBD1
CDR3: CASSTDRGTAGREQYF
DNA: TGCGCCAGCAGCACGGACAGGGGGACAGCGGGTCGGGAGCAGTACTTC

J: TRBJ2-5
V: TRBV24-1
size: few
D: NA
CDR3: CATSRTASQETQYF
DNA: TGTGCCACCAGTCGGACGGCCTCACAAGAGACCCAGTACTTC

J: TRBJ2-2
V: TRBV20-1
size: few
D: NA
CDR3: CSARDPAAGTGELFF
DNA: TGCAGTGCTAGAGACCCAGCGGCGGGCACCGGGGAGCTGTTTTTT

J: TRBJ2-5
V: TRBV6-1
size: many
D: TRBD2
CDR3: CASSSPSGGETQYF
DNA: TGTGCCAGCAGTTCCCCTTCGGGGGGAGAGACCCAGTACTTC

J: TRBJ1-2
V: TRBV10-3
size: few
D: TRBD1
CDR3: CAISEPETGGTGYTF
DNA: TGTGCCATCAGTGAACCCGAGACAGGGGGCACTGGCTACACCTTC

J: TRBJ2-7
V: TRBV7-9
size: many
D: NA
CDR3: CASSPGLHYEQYF
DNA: TGTGCCAGCAGCCCAGGGTTGCATTACGAGCAGTACTTC

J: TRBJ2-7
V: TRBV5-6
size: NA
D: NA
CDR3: CARSRQILSSYEQYF
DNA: TGTGCCAGAAGCCGACAGATCCTAAGCTCCTACGAGCAGTACTTC

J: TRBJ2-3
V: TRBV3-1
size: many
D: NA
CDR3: CASSQESTGQTDTQYF
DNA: TGTGCCAGCAGCCAAGAGTCTACGGGTCAAACAGATACGCAGTATTTT

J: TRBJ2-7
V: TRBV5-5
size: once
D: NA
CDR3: CASSIFSRAGEQYF
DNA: TGTGCCAGCAGCATTTTTAGCAGGGCGGGCGAGCAGTACTTC

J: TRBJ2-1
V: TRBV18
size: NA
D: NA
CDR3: CASSPLQSGNEQFF
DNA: TGTGCCAGCTCCCCCTTACAGTCGGGGAATGAGCAGTTCTTC

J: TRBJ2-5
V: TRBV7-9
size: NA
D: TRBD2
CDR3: CASSPSGGVQETQYF
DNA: TGTGCCAGCAGCCCTAGCGGGGGGGTTCAAGAGACCCAGTACTTC

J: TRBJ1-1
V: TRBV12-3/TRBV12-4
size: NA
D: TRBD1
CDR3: CASSRPGQGVTEAFF
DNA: TGTGCCAGCAGTCGGCCGGGACAGGGGGTCACTGAAGCTTTCTTT

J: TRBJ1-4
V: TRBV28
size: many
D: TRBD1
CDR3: CASSPQGRFDEKLFF
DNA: TGTGCCAGCAGCCCACAGGGGAGGTTCGATGAAAAACTGTTTTTT

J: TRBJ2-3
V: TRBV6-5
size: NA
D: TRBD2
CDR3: CASSYTTSGAADTQYF
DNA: TGTGCCAGCAGTTACACTACTAGCGGGGCGGCAGATACGCAGTATTTT

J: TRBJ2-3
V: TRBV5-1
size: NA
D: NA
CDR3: CASSFGQYTDTQYF
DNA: TGCGCCAGCAGCTTCGGACAGTACACAGATACGCAGTATTTT

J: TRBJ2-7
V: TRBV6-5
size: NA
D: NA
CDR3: CASSYREGDYEQYF
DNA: TGTGCCAGCAGTTACAGGGAGGGGGACTACGAGCAGTACTTC

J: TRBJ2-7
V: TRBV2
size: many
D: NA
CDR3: CASTRRGDEDEQYF
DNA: TGTGCCAGCACTCGAAGGGGGGACGAGGACGAGCAGTACTTC

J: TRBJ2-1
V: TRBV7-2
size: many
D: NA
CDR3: CASSPLSGEQFF
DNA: TGTGCCAGCAGCCCCCTGTCGGGGGAGCAGTTCTTC

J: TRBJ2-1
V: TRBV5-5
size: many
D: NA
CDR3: CASSLGAGDANEQFF
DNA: TGTGCCAGCAGCTTGGGCGCAGGGGATGCCAATGAGCAGTTCTTC

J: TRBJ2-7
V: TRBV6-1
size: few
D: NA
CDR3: CASSHPMWVDTYEQYF
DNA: TGTGCCAGCAGCCACCCCATGTGGGTTGACACCTACGAGCAGTACTTC

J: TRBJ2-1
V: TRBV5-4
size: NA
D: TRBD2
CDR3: CASSRTSGSRDEQFF
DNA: TGTGCCAGCAGCCGGACTAGCGGGAGTAGAGATGAGCAGTTCTTC

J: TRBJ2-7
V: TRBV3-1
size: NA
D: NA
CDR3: CASSQARGSYEQYF
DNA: TGTGCCAGCAGCCAAGCTAGGGGCTCCTACGAGCAGTACTTC

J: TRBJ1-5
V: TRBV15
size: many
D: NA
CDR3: CATSRGPRTDQPQHF
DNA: TGTGCCACCAGCAGAGGGCCGAGGACAGATCAGCCCCAGCATTTT

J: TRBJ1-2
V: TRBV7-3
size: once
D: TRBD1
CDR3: CASSSGTGGTYGYTF
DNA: TGTGCCAGCAGCTCCGGGACAGGGGGCACCTATGGCTACACCTTC

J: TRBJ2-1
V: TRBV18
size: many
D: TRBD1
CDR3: CASSPQQGVNEQFF
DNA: TGTGCCAGCTCACCCCAACAGGGGGTGAATGAGCAGTTCTTC

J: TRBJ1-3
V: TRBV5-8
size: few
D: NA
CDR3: CASSSSGPSGNTIYF
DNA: TGTGCCAGCAGCTCGAGTGGCCCGTCTGGAAACACCATATATTTT

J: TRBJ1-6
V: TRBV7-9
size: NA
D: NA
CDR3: CASSFSEDSPLHF
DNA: TGTGCCAGCAGCTTCTCGGAGGACTCACCCCTCCACTTT

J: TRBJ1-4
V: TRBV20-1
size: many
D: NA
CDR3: CSASDRDEEKLFF
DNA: TGCAGTGCTAGTGATAGGGATGAGGAAAAACTGTTTTTT

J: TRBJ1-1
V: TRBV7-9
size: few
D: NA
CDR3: CASNPKGDGDTEAFF
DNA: TGTGCCAGCAACCCTAAGGGGGATGGAGACACTGAAGCTTTCTTT

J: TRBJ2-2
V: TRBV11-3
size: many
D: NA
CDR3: CASSLDLWGHEGTGELFF
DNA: TGTGCCAGCAGCTTAGATCTTTGGGGCCACGAGGGCACCGGGGAGCTGTTTTTT